A single sample gave rise to the 24 T cell receptor beta chains below, sequenced in a study of cytomegalovirus exposure and HLA in healthy donors. PCR involved 60 Vbeta and 13 Jbeta primers. Measured with immunoSEQ multiplex PCR; TCRdb has only the in-frame clones, and not every one. The sample comprises 150,000 or so clones, 75% of which are singletons, and approximately 11% rests with the top ten. The sequencing sample was made of PBMCs. The receptors shown here come from a man between 18 and 35 years old in good health and CMV-seropositive.

The chain is built from TRBV5-1 and TRBJ2-7; 10 positions match TRBD1. V dropped 2 bases and J dropped 6; count of bases not matched to a gene: 2. CDR3 length: 13 amino acids. The germline gives CDR1 SGHRS, CDR2 YFSETQ. CDR3 sequence reads: CASSLGQGGEQYF. The DNA for the CDR3 is TGCGCCAGCAGCTTAGGACAGGGGGGCGAGCAGTACTTC.

This chain links TRBV28 with TRBJ2-5, with 8 bases matching TRBD1. Germline-derived CDR1 and CDR2 are MDHEN and SYDVKM. The CDR3 runs 13 residues. V shed 8 bases, J shed 5 bases, and the junction held 7 bases outside the gene matches. CDR3 sequence: CASQDRVDETQYF. CDR3 nucleotides: TGTGCCAGCCAGGACAGGGTGGACGAGACCCAGTACTTC.

This sequence joins TRBV5-4 and TRBJ2-7; 10 nucleotides match TRBD1. CDR1 and CDR2 (germline): SGHNT, YYREEE (reference sequence). There are 15 residues in the CDR3. The trim removed 3 bases at V and 9 bases at J, leaving 12 bases unmatched. DNA of the CDR3: TGTGCCAGCAGCTCGACCCTGGACAGGGGGGTGGGGCAGTACTTC. Translated, it gives CASSSTLDRGVGQYF.

This clone was counted once. The genes are TRBV14 and TRBJ2-1; 7 positions agree with TRBD2. Germline V gene sequence: CDR1 SGHDN, CDR2 FVKESK. The J segment lost 0 bases and the V segment lost 4 bases, leaving 9 bases of the junction unmatched. This CDR3 is 17 amino acids long. The CDR3 DNA reads as TGTGCCAGCAGCCTGAATAGCGGGCTGAGCTCCTACAATGAGCAGTTCTTC. This gives the protein CASSLNSGLSSYNEQFF. Complete variable domain (other parts from reference TRBV14 and TRBJ2-1): EAGVTQFPSHSVIEKGQTVTLRCDPISGHDNLYWYRRVMGKEIKFLLHFVKESKQDESGMPNNRFLAERTGGTYSTLKVQPAELEDSGVYFCASSLNSGLSSYNEQFFGPGTRLTVL.

The V gene is TRBV7-9, the J gene TRBJ1-4; D not certain. V lost 5 bases and J 5 bases, leaving 12 bases between the germline ends. CDR1 and CDR2 (germline): SEHNR, FQNEAQ (reference sequence). The CDR3 totals 14 residues. The CDR3 loop reads CASSPVGLNEKLFF. CDR3 in DNA: TGTGCCAGCAGCCCCGTGGGCCTGAATGAAAAACTGTTTTTT.

The genes are TRBV19 and TRBJ2-7; TRBD2 might be the D (6 bases). CDR1 and CDR2 (germline): LNHDA, SQIVND (reference sequence). CDR3 size: 12 residues. Trimming removed 4 bases from V and 7 bases from J, with 11 bases in between. DNA of the CDR3: TGTGCCAGTAGTACCCCTGGAGGGGAGCAGTACTTC. Protein sequence: CASSTPGGEQYF.

The chain is built from TRBV27 and TRBJ1-2; the match to TRBD1 covers 7 bases. This CDR3 contains 16 residues. V lost 6 bases, J lost 2 bases, and 12 bases stayed unmatched. From germline, CDR1 is MNHEY and CDR2 SMNVEV (reference sequence). The chain's CDR3 is CASRDDRAQGNYGYTF. DNA of the CDR3: TGTGCCAGCAGGGATGACAGGGCCCAAGGAAACTATGGCTACACCTTC.

The chain has TRBV28 and TRBJ2-5, with 8 nucleotides matching TRBD2. The CDR3 is made up of 16 amino acids. Germline CDR1 is MDHEN and CDR2 is SYDVKM. V shed 8 bases, J shed 5 bases, and the junction held 16 bases outside the gene matches. The CDR3, as DNA: TGTGCCAGCTCTACTAGCGGTCTTCCCAAGAGGGAGACCCAGTACTTC. This gives the protein CASSTSGLPKRETQYF.

V and J are TRBV5-1 and TRBJ2-3, with D possibly being TRBD2 (6 bases). This CDR3 has 17 amino acids. Trimming left V 2 bases short and J 3 bases short, with 19 bases between. Germline-derived CDR1 and CDR2 are SGHRS and YFSETQ. Here the CDR3 reads CASSFSSDLAWTDTQYF. The DNA of the CDR3 is TGCGCCAGCAGCTTTTCCTCGGACCTAGCGTGGACAGATACGCAGTATTTT.

The J gene is TRBJ2-3, the V gene TRBV15; the D gene is possibly TRBD2 (6 bases). There are 15 residues in the CDR3. Trimming removed 0 bases from V and 8 bases from J, with 15 bases in between. Germline CDR1 LNHNV, CDR2 YYDKDF (reference sequence). CDR3 protein: CATSRDWENGGTQYF. CDR3 DNA: TGTGCCACCAGCAGAGATTGGGAAAACGGGGGTACGCAGTATTTT.

The chain links TRBV18 to TRBJ1-3; unclear D gene. Trimming took 8 bases from V and 4 from J, leaving 12 bases between them. The CDR3 has 13 amino acids. Germline loops: CDR1 KGHSH, CDR2 LQKENI. In DNA, the CDR3 is TGTGCCAGCCACTTTACGGGAGGAAACACCATATATTTT. It codes for CASHFTGGNTIYF. Combining the CDR3 with reference TRBV18 and TRBJ1-3 gives the whole variable domain NAGVMQNPRHLVRRRGQEARLRCSPMKGHSHVYWYRQLPEEGLKFMVYLQKENIIDESGMPKERFSAEFPKEGPSILRIQQVVRGDSAAYFCASHFTGGNTIYFGEGSWLTVV.

The rearrangement joins TRBV5-8 to TRBJ1-1; TRBD1 aligns across 9 bases. Germline CDR1 and CDR2: SGHTS and YDEGEE. The junction had 9 bases not matched to a gene; V was cut back by 4 bases and J by 2 bases. The CDR3 has 16 residues. CDR3 coding DNA: TGTGCCAGCAGCCCCGGACAGGGGATAATAAACACTGAAGCTTTCTTT. It is translated as CASSPGQGIINTEAFF.

This clone was detected only once. A much larger clone lies a single base off, so this may be a read error. The chain is built from TRBV4-1 and TRBJ2-5; 11 bases are shared with TRBD2. The DNA matches TRBJ2-7 better at its end, which makes the J call doubtful. CDR1 MGHRA and CDR2 YSYEKL come from the germline V gene. CDR3 length equals 17 residues. CDR3 nucleotide sequence: TGCGCCAGCCGCCAAGCTTTTCTAGCGGGAGGTGATTACGAGCAGTACTTC. Protein: CASRQAFLAGGDYEQYF.

The CDR3 bases are TGTGCCAGCAGCTATGAAGCGGGAGCTCACACCGGGGAGCTGTTTTTT. This sequence encodes CASSYEAGAHTGELFF. V and J are TRBV28 and TRBJ2-2; TRBD2 matches at 8 bases. V lost 6 bases and J lost 3; bases outside the gene matches: 9. CDR1 MDHEN and CDR2 SYDVKM come from the germline V gene. The CDR3 runs 16 residues.

This clone has a handful of counts. The chain combines TRBV7-8 with TRBJ2-7, with 8 bases identical to TRBD2. The CDR3 has 15 residues. After removal of 4 bases from V and 0 bases from J, the junction contained 5 bases not matched to a gene. The germline gives CDR1 SGHVS, CDR2 FQNEAQ. CDR3 nucleotide sequence: TGTGCCAGCAGCTCCATAGCGGGAATCTCCTACGAGCAGTACTTC. Its translation is CASSSIAGISYEQYF.

This clone has just one count. This rearrangement joins TRBV6-1 to TRBJ2-1; weak D call: TRBD2 (5 bases). The V and J ends lost 7 bases and 4 bases respectively, with 14 bases between them. This CDR3 region has 14 residues. Looked up from germline, CDR1 is MNHNS and CDR2 is SASEGT. The CDR3 sequence is CASIEGVAYNEQFF. Here the CDR3 DNA reads TGTGCCAGCATAGAGGGAGTTGCTTACAATGAGCAGTTCTTC.

In DNA, the CDR3 is TGTGCCAGCAGCCCAACCCCTAGCGGGAGAACCTACGAGCAGTACTTC. This encodes CASSPTPSGRTYEQYF. The genes are TRBV5-4 and TRBJ2-7; 10 positions agree with TRBD2. The CDR3 sequence is 16 residues long. With 4 bases clipped from V and 2 bases from J, the junction kept 9 bases outside the gene matches. CDR1 is SGHNT and CDR2 is YYREEE in the germline V gene (reference sequence).

The CDR3: CSVRGQGRDTGELFF. CDR3 DNA sequence: TGCAGCGTCCGGGGACAGGGGAGGGACACCGGGGAGCTGTTTTTT. The rearrangement uses TRBV29-1 and TRBJ2-2, with 10 nucleotides matching TRBD1. Per the germline V gene, CDR1 is SQVTM and CDR2 is ANQGSEA. V dropped 6 bases and J dropped 3; count of bases not matched to a gene: 7. The CDR3 is 15 amino acids.

The chain combines TRBV6-1 with TRBJ2-7; TRBD2 matches at 9 bases. Germline V gene sequence: CDR1 MNHNS, CDR2 SASEGT. The CDR3 runs 15 residues. After removal of 0 bases from V and 0 bases from J, the junction contained 0 bases not matched to a gene. The CDR3 loop reads CASSEASGSSYEQYF. CDR3 nucleotides: TGTGCCAGCAGTGAAGCTAGCGGGAGCTCCTACGAGCAGTACTTC.

This CDR3 reads CASSLGGRIKRETQYF. The CDR3 nucleotides are TGCGCCAGCAGCTTGGGAGGGCGGATAAAACGAGAGACCCAGTACTTC. The gene calls are TRBV5-1 and TRBJ2-5; D is perhaps TRBD2 (5 bases). CDR1 and CDR2 from the germline V gene are SGHRS and YFSETQ. The V and J ends lost 0 bases and 4 bases respectively, with 16 bases between them. The CDR3 has 16 residues.

J is TRBJ1-2 and V is TRBV4-1; D might be TRBD1 (5 bases). The CDR3 is 16 residues long. Germline V CDR1 and CDR2: MGHRA, YSYEKL. The ends were cut back, 1 base at V and 2 bases at J, with 14 bases in the middle. In DNA form, the CDR3 reads TGCGCCAGCAGCCAAGGTACAGCACGGGGGAACTATGGCTACACCTTC. Encoded protein: CASSQGTARGNYGYTF.

This sequence joins TRBV6-6 and TRBJ1-5; unclear D gene. Germline V CDR1 and CDR2: MNHNY, SVGAGI (reference sequence). V lost 4 bases and J 5 bases, leaving 12 bases between the germline ends. This CDR3 has 14 residues. The DNA of the CDR3 is TGTGCCAGCAGTTTATACGGACTGGATCAGCCCCAGCATTTT. Translating gives CASSLYGLDQPQHF.

This clone was found once. V usage is TRBV29-1 and J usage is TRBJ2-5; D ambiguous. Germline CDR1 is SQVTM and CDR2 is ANQGSEA. V was clipped by 5 bases and J by 7 bases, with 8 bases between them. This CDR3 has 10 amino acids. DNA of the CDR3: TGCAGCGTTCTAACGGGGACCCAGTACTTC. It is translated as CSVLTGTQYF.

The chain links TRBV6-5 to TRBJ2-7, with D perhaps matching TRBD2 (5 bases). Germline V gene data show CDR1 as MNHEY and CDR2 as SVGAGI. V shed 8 bases and J shed 0 bases, with 8 bases lying between them. This CDR3 contains 12 residues. CDR3 DNA sequence: TGTGCCAGCGGCGGGTTCTCCTACGAGCAGTACTTC. This codes for CASGGFSYEQYF.